This T cell receptor (beta chain) derives from a study of blood T cell repertoires in COVID-19. Study-level background: Acute-phase and convalescent COVID-19 samples originated in the United States, Italy and Spain. The cDNA or gDNA used as material had been derived from T cells, B-cell-depleted T cells, or PBMCs.

In the original analysis: From reference gene primer amplification, estimates of nucleated cell counts were derived. Sequenced by immunoSEQ multiplex PCR; TCRdb stores in-frame clones only, minus some. The V and J calls and clone size were taken over from that table, and D and trimming were inferred from the DNA. The table includes 400,000 to 550,000 clones, 85% to 90% detected once. V was clipped by 5 bases and J by 3 bases, with 10 bases between them. There are 13 residues in the CDR3. The chain recombines TRBV12-3 or TRBV12-4 with TRBJ1-2; tentative D call: TRBD1 (6 bases). Specimen: peripheral blood. This TCR derives from a woman in her 30s with acute or convalescent COVID-19. The CDR3 here is CASSAQGYYGYTF. As DNA, the CDR3 is TGTGCCAGCAGTGCACAGGGTTACTATGGCTACACCTTC.